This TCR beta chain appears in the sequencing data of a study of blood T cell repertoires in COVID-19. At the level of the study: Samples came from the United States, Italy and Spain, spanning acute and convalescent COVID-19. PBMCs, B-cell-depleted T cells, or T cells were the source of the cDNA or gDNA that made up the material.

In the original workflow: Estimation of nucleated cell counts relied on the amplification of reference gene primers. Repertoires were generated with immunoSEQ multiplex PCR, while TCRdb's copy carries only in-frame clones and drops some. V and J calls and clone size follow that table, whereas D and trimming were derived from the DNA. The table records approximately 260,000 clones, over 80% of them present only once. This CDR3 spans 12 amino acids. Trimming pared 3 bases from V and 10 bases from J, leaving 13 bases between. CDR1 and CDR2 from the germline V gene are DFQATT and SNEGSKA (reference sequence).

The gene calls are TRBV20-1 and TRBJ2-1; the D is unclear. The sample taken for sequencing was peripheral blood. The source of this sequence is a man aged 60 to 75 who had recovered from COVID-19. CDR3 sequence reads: CSASWQREEQFF. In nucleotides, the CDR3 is TGCAGTGCTAGTTGGCAGCGAGAAGAGCAGTTCTTC.